This is a list of T cell receptor beta chains from one sample in a study of early T cells in non-severe SARS-CoV-2 infection. TCRdb reprocessed the 5' RACE reads via MiXCR and lists one record per CDR3 protein. Of 30,000 to 40,000 distinct CDR3 sequences in the sample, 5.5% to 7.5% were seen once. Sequencing was performed on whole blood. The receptors here all came from an adult who was a healthcare worker with PCR-confirmed SARS-CoV-2 infection or an uninfected control (not recorded which). The CDR3 runs from the conserved cysteine through the conserved F or W. The D gene is left open where the match is weak. Size tells how often a clone was seen (once, few, many) or the class of an expanded clone, and some rows leave it out.

J	size	D	V	DNA	CDR3
TRBJ2-2	-	TRBD2	TRBV4-1	TGCGCCAGCAGCCCTAGCGGGGCCACCGGGGAGCTGTTTTTT	CASSPSGATGELFF
TRBJ1-5	many	-	TRBV9	TGTGCCAGCAGCGGCGGTCCCTCCGATCAGCCCCAGCATTTT	CASSGGPSDQPQHF
TRBJ1-2	few	-	TRBV7-2	TGTGCCAGCAGCTTAAGTGGGGGACCACCGGGTAACACCTTC	CASSLSGGPPGNTF
TRBJ1-3	-	-	TRBV9	TGTGCCAGCAGCGTAGAGCGGGAGGAGAGAAACACCATATATTTT	CASSVEREERNTIYF
TRBJ1-5	many	TRBD1	TRBV6-2/TRBV6-3	TGTGCCAGCAGTTCGTCGACAGGGATCAATCAGCCCCAGCATTTT	CASSSSTGINQPQHF
TRBJ2-3	many	TRBD2	TRBV6-4	TGTGCCAGCAGCGACGGGGGGTCCGACGGGTATGATACGCAGTATTTT	CASSDGGSDGYDTQYF
TRBJ2-5	-	-	TRBV7-9	TGTGCCAGCAGCGCGGGACAGCAAGAGACCGAGTACTTC	CASSAGQQETEYF
TRBJ2-7	many	-	TRBV29-1	TGCAGCGTTGGGACCGGGACCGGGGCCTACGAGCAGTACTTC	CSVGTGTGAYEQYF
TRBJ2-5	many	TRBD1	TRBV5-6	TGTGCCAGCAGCGGTGAGACAGGGGATGGCCAAGAGACCCAGTACTTC	CASSGETGDGQETQYF
TRBJ1-2	many	TRBD1	TRBV7-2	TGTGCCAGCAGCTCCCCGGGACAGCCACCACATGGCTACACCTTC	CASSSPGQPPHGYTF
TRBJ2-4	-	-	TRBV7-2	TGTGCCAGCAGCTTCCAGGGAAACATTCAGTACTTC	CASSFQGNIQYF
TRBJ2-2	few	-	TRBV9	TGTGCCAGCAGCGTAGACGTGAACACCGGGGAGCTGTTTTTT	CASSVDVNTGELFF
TRBJ2-7	many	-	TRBV21-1	TGTGCCAGCAGCAAAGGGGGGTGCCCCTACGAGCAGTACTTC	CASSKGGCPYEQYF
TRBJ2-1	few	-	TRBV5-1	TGCGCCAGCAGCTTCGCCGCTAATGAGCAGTTTTTC	CASSFAANEQFF
TRBJ1-3	-	-	TRBV3-1	TGTGCCAGCAGCGCGGACAGTATCCTTTCTTCTGGAAACACCATATATTTT	CASSADSILSSGNTIYF
TRBJ2-6	many	-	TRBV7-7	TGTGCCAGCAGCTCAGGCTCTGGGGCCAACGTCCTGACTTTC	CASSSGSGANVLTF
TRBJ1-1	many	TRBD1	TRBV2	TGTGCCAGGAGACAGGGGGCGACGGGGACTGAAGCTTTCTTT	CARRQGATGTEAFF
TRBJ2-7	many	-	TRBV12-3/TRBV12-4	TGTGCCAGCAGTTTGGCAGCATCCTACGAGCAGTACTTC	CASSLAASYEQYF
TRBJ1-5	many	-	TRBV30	TGTGCCTGGACGGGCGGAGTCGGCCCCCAGCATTTT	CAWTGGVGPQHF
TRBJ1-2	few	TRBD1	TRBV19	TGTGCCAGTAGACCAAACCGACAGGGGAACTATGGCTACACCTTC	CASRPNRQGNYGYTF
TRBJ2-6	-	-	TRBV23-1	TGCGCCAGCAGTCAACTCGGGACCCCCAACTCTGGGGCCAACGTCCTGACTTTC	CASSQLGTPNSGANVLTF
TRBJ1-6	many	TRBD1	TRBV18	TGTGCCAGCTCACCACCCCGGGACAGGGGGCTTTCACCCCTCCACTTT	CASSPPRDRGLSPLHF
TRBJ1-1	many	-	TRBV28	TGTGCCAGCAGTTCCTGGACAGTCCGTAAAGCTTTCTTT	CASSSWTVRKAFF
TRBJ2-1	many	-	TRBV20-1	TGCAGTGCTACCCCAACTAGGGGGGAGCAGTTCTTC	CSATPTRGEQFF
TRBJ2-7	few	-	TRBV9	TGTGCCAGCAGCGTAGAGGGGGTAGTTCCCTACGAGCAGTACTTC	CASSVEGVVPYEQYF
TRBJ2-3	-	TRBD2	TRBV6-6	TGTGCCAGCAGTGCAGCGGGGGGGGCTACAGATACGCAGTATTTT	CASSAAGGATDTQYF
TRBJ2-5	-	TRBD2	TRBV7-2	TGTGCCAGCAGCTTAGGCCCTAGCGGGGGCCGGACCCAGTACTTC	CASSLGPSGGRTQYF
TRBJ2-5	many	-	TRBV29-1	TGCAGCGGTTATGAGGTCGGTCAAGAGACCCAGTACTTC	CSGYEVGQETQYF
TRBJ1-2	-	-	TRBV6-1	TGTGCCAGCAGTCCCCGGACAGCTCCTTATGGCTACACCTTC	CASSPRTAPYGYTF
TRBJ1-5	many	-	TRBV7-2	TGTGCCAGCAGCTCAGCGGGGCAGGGGCAGCCCCAGCATTTT	CASSSAGQGQPQHF
TRBJ1-1	many	-	TRBV12-3/TRBV12-4	TGTGCCAGCAGCCCCGGGGCGAACACTGAAGCTTTCTTT	CASSPGANTEAFF
TRBJ1-2	many	-	TRBV4-1	TGCGCCAGCAGCCATGATCGGTATGGCTACACCTTC	CASSHDRYGYTF
TRBJ1-2	many	TRBD1	TRBV5-1	TGCGCCAGCAGCTTGGTTATGGGACAGGGATTCTGGGGCTACACCTTC	CASSLVMGQGFWGYTF
TRBJ1-1	many	-	TRBV12-3/TRBV12-4	TGTGCCAGCAGTTTAGGGAAAAAGAACACTGAAGCTTTCTTT	CASSLGKKNTEAFF
TRBJ2-7	many	TRBD1	TRBV6-2/TRBV6-3	TGTGCCAGCAGTTACCGGGACAGTGCATACGAGCAGTACTTC	CASSYRDSAYEQYF
TRBJ1-6	many	-	TRBV3-1	TGTGCCAGCAGCCATACAGGCGGTAATTCACCCCTCCACTTT	CASSHTGGNSPLHF
TRBJ2-7	many	-	TRBV20-1	TGCAGTGCTACTTCGGGCGCCTACGAGCAGTACTTC	CSATSGAYEQYF
TRBJ1-1	many	TRBD1	TRBV30	TGTGCCTGGAGGACAGGGCGGAACACTGAAGCTTTCTTT	CAWRTGRNTEAFF